This is a list of T cell receptor beta chains from one sample in a study of pediatric ulcerative colitis. Profiled with immunoSEQ multiplex PCR; TCRdb holds only in-frame clones, not every one. This sample has about 64,000 clones, with about 86% found just once. Sequenced sample: blood. The source is a boy younger than 18 with severe ulcerative colitis. The CDR3 runs from the conserved cysteine through the conserved F or W. The D gene is left open where the match is weak. Clone size is shown for a subset of rows, as once, few, many or a class of expanded clone.

v_call,d_call,j_call,clone_size,cdr3_aa,cdr3_nt
TRBV10-3,-,TRBJ2-1,-,CAIGEGEKGHEQFF,TGTGCCATCGGGGAGGGGGAGAAGGGCCATGAGCAGTTCTTC
TRBV10-3,-,TRBJ2-5,-,CATRDGWTQYF,TGTGCCACCAGGGACGGGTGGACCCAGTACTTC
TRBV9,TRBD2,TRBJ2-3,-,CASSEPETSGVVGDTQYF,TGTGCCAGCAGCGAACCCGAGACTAGCGGTGTTGTCGGGGATACGCAGTATTTT
TRBV4-2,-,TRBJ1-1,-,CASTLGPINTEAFF,TGTGCCAGCACCCTGGGACCGATAAACACTGAAGCTTTCTTT
TRBV7-9,TRBD2,TRBJ2-5,-,CASSPGLAFQETQYF,TGTGCCAGCAGCCCGGGACTAGCGTTCCAAGAGACCCAGTACTTC
TRBV5-6,-,TRBJ2-3,-,CASSPSPDTQYF,TGTGCCAGCAGTCCTAGCCCAGATACGCAGTATTTT
TRBV19,-,TRBJ1-2,-,CASSIQVDGYTF,TGTGCCAGTAGTATACAGGTTGATGGCTACACCTTC
TRBV27,TRBD2,TRBJ2-7,-,CASSLRGLAGYEQYF,TGTGCCAGCAGTTTACGGGGACTAGCGGGCTACGAGCAGTACTTC
TRBV30,TRBD2,TRBJ2-1,-,CAWGAGLAGQQFF,TGTGCCTGGGGCGCAGGGCTAGCGGGTCAGCAGTTCTTC
TRBV11-2,-,TRBJ2-7,-,CASSFSASYEQYF,TGTGCCAGCAGCTTTTCAGCTTCCTACGAGCAGTACTTC
TRBV9,-,TRBJ1-2,-,CASSAVGGVNYGYTF,TGTGCCAGCAGCGCCGTGGGTGGGGTCAACTATGGCTACACCTTC
TRBV6-5,-,TRBJ1-2,-,CASSPGQGRNYGYTF,TGTGCCAGCAGTCCGGGGCAGGGCCGAAACTATGGCTACACCTTC
TRBV4-1,-,TRBJ2-2,-,CASSPREQGNTGELFF,TGCGCCAGCAGCCCTCGGGAGCAGGGGAACACCGGGGAGCTGTTTTTT
TRBV6-5,TRBD2,TRBJ2-2,-,CASTSGLNTGELFF,TGTGCCAGCACTAGCGGGCTAAACACCGGGGAGCTGTTTTTT
TRBV4-1,-,TRBJ1-4,-,CASSPSPVATNEKLFF,TGCGCCAGCAGCCCATCCCCGGTAGCAACTAATGAAAAACTGTTTTTT
TRBV14,-,TRBJ1-1,-,CASSQGWGKGTEAFF,TGTGCCAGCAGCCAAGGTTGGGGGAAGGGCACTGAAGCTTTCTTT
TRBV18,-,TRBJ2-1,-,CASSPPRDEQFF,TGTGCCAGCTCACCCCCAAGGGATGAGCAGTTCTTC
TRBV6-1,TRBD2,TRBJ2-3,-,CASSEVLAGGTDTQYF,TGTGCCAGCAGTGAAGTGCTAGCGGGAGGTACAGATACGCAGTATTTT
TRBV4-3,-,TRBJ2-7,once,CASSQDRGSSYEQYF,TGCGCCAGCAGCCAAGATCGGGGAAGCTCCTACGAGCAGTACTTC
TRBV30,TRBD1,TRBJ1-5,-,CAWSPRGLVSNQPQHF,TGTGCCTGGAGTCCCAGGGGGCTTGTGAGCAATCAGCCCCAGCATTTT
TRBV14,TRBD1,TRBJ2-5,-,CASSHDREETQYF,TGTGCCAGCAGCCATGACAGGGAAGAGACCCAGTACTTC
TRBV19,TRBD2,TRBJ2-2,-,CASSNRGVEDTGELFF,TGTGCCAGTAGTAATCGGGGGGTTGAAGACACCGGGGAGCTGTTTTTT
TRBV27,-,TRBJ1-2,few,CASSLTERYGYTF,TGTGCCAGCAGTTTAACGGAGCGCTATGGCTACACCTTC
TRBV19,TRBD2,TRBJ2-7,-,CASSMTSGSFYEQYF,TGTGCCAGTAGTATGACTAGCGGGAGCTTCTACGAGCAGTACTTC
TRBV15,-,TRBJ2-1,-,CATLRGGVAGAYNEQFF,TGTGCCACCCTCAGGGGGGGAGTAGCGGGTGCCTACAATGAGCAGTTCTTC
TRBV7-3,TRBD2,TRBJ2-3,-,CASSFRGLDTDTQYF,TGTGCCAGCAGCTTCCGAGGACTAGACACAGATACGCAGTATTTT
TRBV27,-,TRBJ1-6,-,CASSFPQENSPLHF,TGTGCCAGCAGTTTCCCCCAGGAGAATTCACCCCTCCACTTT
TRBV11-2,-,TRBJ2-1,-,CASSTPGQYNEQFF,TGTGCCAGCAGCACCCCTGGACAGTACAATGAGCAGTTCTTC
TRBV19,TRBD2,TRBJ2-1,-,CASSIVRLAGGNRGYNEQFF,TGTGCCAGTAGTATAGTTCGACTAGCGGGAGGCAATCGCGGGTACAATGAGCAGTTCTTC
TRBV4-2,-,TRBJ2-4,-,CASSQVQTGTLGAKNIQYF,TGTGCCAGCAGCCAAGTCCAAACCGGGACACTGGGGGCCAAAAACATTCAGTACTTC